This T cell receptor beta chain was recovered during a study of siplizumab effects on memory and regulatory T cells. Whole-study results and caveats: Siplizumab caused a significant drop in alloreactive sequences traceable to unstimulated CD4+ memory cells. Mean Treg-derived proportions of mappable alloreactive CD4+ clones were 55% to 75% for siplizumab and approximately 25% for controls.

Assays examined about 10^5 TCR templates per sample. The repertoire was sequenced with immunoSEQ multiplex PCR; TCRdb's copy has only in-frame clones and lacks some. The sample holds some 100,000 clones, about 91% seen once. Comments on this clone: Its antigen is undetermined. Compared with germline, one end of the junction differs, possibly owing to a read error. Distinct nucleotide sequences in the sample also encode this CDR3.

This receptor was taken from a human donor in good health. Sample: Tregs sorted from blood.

The CDR3 DNA is TGCGCCAGCAGCCCGACAGTAACTAACTATGGCTACACCTTC. It is translated as CASSPTVTNYGYTF. The rearrangement uses TRBV28 and TRBJ1-2; D possibly corresponds to TRBD1 (5 bases). The CDR3 extends over 14 amino acids. Germline-derived CDR1 and CDR2 are MDHEN and SYDVKM.